Listed below are T cell receptor beta chains from one sample, sequenced in a study of sequential checkpoint blockade in melanoma. Libraries were prepared by immunoSEQ multiplex PCR; TCRdb keeps only in-frame clonotypes and omits some of them. The repertoire holds fewer than 20,000 clones, with around 69% as singletons. The starting material was CD8+ T cells sorted from blood (inferred from file names), obtained from a patient given nivolumab and ipilimumab in sequence. All receptors come from a human donor with melanoma. Each CDR3 is given with its conserved first and last residue. D genes are given only for firm matches. Size values are once, few and many counts, or a class for expanded clones, and some rows have none.

cdr3_aa: CASSEDGIRNQPQHF
cdr3_nt: TGTGCCAGCAGTGAGGACGGGATTCGCAATCAGCCCCAGCATTTT
d_call: .
j_call: TRBJ1-5
cdr3_length: 15
clone_size: .
v_call: TRBV6-1

cdr3_aa: CASSYSTGGTEAFF
cdr3_nt: TGTGCCAGCAGCTATTCTACAGGGGGGACTGAAGCTTTCTTT
d_call: TRBD1
j_call: TRBJ1-1
cdr3_length: 14
clone_size: once
v_call: TRBV9

cdr3_aa: CASSLTLGGNTEAFF
cdr3_nt: TGTGCCAGCAGCCTCACTCTGGGGGGGAACACTGAAGCTTTCTTT
d_call: .
j_call: TRBJ1-1
cdr3_length: 15
clone_size: few
v_call: TRBV5-6

cdr3_aa: CASSPGTGEVSPLHF
cdr3_nt: TGTGCCAGCAGCCCAGGGACAGGGGAGGTATCACCCCTCCACTTT
d_call: TRBD1
j_call: TRBJ1-6
cdr3_length: 15
clone_size: .
v_call: TRBV27

cdr3_aa: CASSFGAGFRLLQYF
cdr3_nt: TGTGCCAGCAGCTTTGGCGCAGGGTTCCGTTTGTTGCAGTACTTC
d_call: .
j_call: TRBJ2-5
cdr3_length: 15
clone_size: .
v_call: TRBV11-2

cdr3_aa: CARSFFRACENEKLFF
cdr3_nt: TGTGCCAGAAGCTTTTTTCGCGCCTGCGAAAATGAAAAACTGTTTTTT
d_call: .
j_call: TRBJ1-4
cdr3_length: 16
clone_size: .
v_call: TRBV5-3

cdr3_aa: CASSGQPRTGVYTEAFF
cdr3_nt: TGTGCCAGCAGCGGCCAACCCCGGACAGGGGTATACACTGAAGCTTTCTTT
d_call: TRBD1
j_call: TRBJ1-1
cdr3_length: 17
clone_size: few
v_call: TRBV9

cdr3_aa: CASSLRDRGRDTQYF
cdr3_nt: TGTGCCAGCAGCTTGCGGGACAGGGGGCGTGATACGCAGTATTTT
d_call: TRBD1
j_call: TRBJ2-3
cdr3_length: 15
clone_size: .
v_call: TRBV5-5

cdr3_aa: CASSVGQPFGDTQYF
cdr3_nt: TGTGCCAGCAGCGTTGGACAGCCCTTTGGAGATACGCAGTATTTT
d_call: .
j_call: TRBJ2-3
cdr3_length: 15
clone_size: .
v_call: TRBV9

cdr3_aa: CASSLGRGTGELFF
cdr3_nt: TGTGCCAGCAGCTTGGGGCGGGGTACCGGGGAGCTGTTTTTT
d_call: .
j_call: TRBJ2-2
cdr3_length: 14
clone_size: .
v_call: TRBV13

cdr3_aa: CASSEYSAGWYEQFF
cdr3_nt: TGTGCCAGCAGTGAATATTCGGCAGGGTGGTATGAGCAGTTCTTC
d_call: .
j_call: TRBJ2-1
cdr3_length: 15
clone_size: .
v_call: TRBV25-1

cdr3_aa: CATDQALPFMHNEKLFF
cdr3_nt: TGTGCCACCGACCAGGCCCTCCCATTCATGCATAATGAAAAACTGTTTTTT
d_call: .
j_call: TRBJ1-4
cdr3_length: 17
clone_size: .
v_call: TRBV18

cdr3_aa: CASSVRDKNTEAFF
cdr3_nt: TGTGCCAGCAGCGTCCGGGACAAGAACACTGAAGCTTTCTTT
d_call: .
j_call: TRBJ1-1
cdr3_length: 14
clone_size: .
v_call: TRBV7-9

cdr3_aa: CASSKGQGDTRELFF
cdr3_nt: TGTGCCAGCAGCAAGGGACAGGGCGATACTAGGGAGCTGTTTTTT
d_call: TRBD1
j_call: TRBJ2-2
cdr3_length: 15
clone_size: .
v_call: TRBV5-6

cdr3_aa: CASSLGGSRGHRNEQFF
cdr3_nt: TGTGCCAGCAGCTTAGGGGGGAGCAGGGGGCATAGAAATGAGCAGTTCTTC
d_call: TRBD1
j_call: TRBJ2-1
cdr3_length: 17
clone_size: .
v_call: TRBV7-3

cdr3_aa: CASSIQGANTEAFF
cdr3_nt: TGTGCCAGCAGCATACAGGGGGCGAACACTGAAGCTTTCTTT
d_call: TRBD1
j_call: TRBJ1-1
cdr3_length: 14
clone_size: .
v_call: TRBV6-6

cdr3_aa: CASSSLLAGGTYNEQFF
cdr3_nt: TGTGCCAGCAGCTCCCTACTAGCGGGGGGCACCTACAATGAGCAGTTCTTC
d_call: TRBD2
j_call: TRBJ2-1
cdr3_length: 17
clone_size: few
v_call: TRBV27

cdr3_aa: CASSVDGVGEQYF
cdr3_nt: TGTGCCAGCAGCGTAGACGGGGTGGGCGAGCAGTACTTC
d_call: .
j_call: TRBJ2-7
cdr3_length: 13
clone_size: .
v_call: TRBV9

cdr3_aa: CASSIFQTGGSRYGYTF
cdr3_nt: TGTGCCAGTAGTATTTTTCAGACAGGGGGCTCGCGCTATGGCTACACCTTC
d_call: TRBD1
j_call: TRBJ1-2
cdr3_length: 17
clone_size: many
v_call: TRBV19

cdr3_aa: CASGPTGWLNTDTQYF
cdr3_nt: TGTGCCAGCGGCCCGACCGGGTGGCTTAACACAGATACGCAGTATTTT
d_call: .
j_call: TRBJ2-3
cdr3_length: 16
clone_size: .
v_call: TRBV9

cdr3_aa: CASSPFYGDSYEQYF
cdr3_nt: TGTGCCAGCAGCCCATTCTACGGGGACTCCTACGAGCAGTACTTC
d_call: .
j_call: TRBJ2-7
cdr3_length: 15
clone_size: medium-sized
v_call: TRBV7-2

cdr3_aa: CASSTPPKTGSMVFTGELFF
cdr3_nt: TGTGCCAGCAGCACCCCGCCAAAGACAGGGAGCATGGTTTTCACCGGGGAGCTGTTTTTT
d_call: TRBD1
j_call: TRBJ2-2
cdr3_length: 20
clone_size: .
v_call: TRBV7-6

cdr3_aa: CASRLGGGDPLYNEQFF
cdr3_nt: TGTGCCAGCAGGCTAGGCGGAGGGGATCCACTGTACAATGAGCAGTTCTTC
d_call: .
j_call: TRBJ2-1
cdr3_length: 17
clone_size: .
v_call: TRBV28

cdr3_aa: CASSPSTGPYYGYTF
cdr3_nt: TGTGCCAGCAGCCCTTCGACAGGACCCTACTATGGCTACACCTTC
d_call: .
j_call: TRBJ1-2
cdr3_length: 15
clone_size: .
v_call: TRBV6-6

cdr3_aa: CASSFIGDSYEQYF
cdr3_nt: TGTGCCAGCAGCTTCATCGGAGACTCCTACGAGCAGTACTTC
d_call: .
j_call: TRBJ2-7
cdr3_length: 14
clone_size: .
v_call: TRBV7-2

cdr3_aa: CASSLVPFWEGSTGELFF
cdr3_nt: TGCGCCAGCAGCTTGGTTCCCTTTTGGGAGGGGAGCACCGGGGAGCTGTTTTTT
d_call: TRBD2
j_call: TRBJ2-2
cdr3_length: 18
clone_size: .
v_call: TRBV5-1